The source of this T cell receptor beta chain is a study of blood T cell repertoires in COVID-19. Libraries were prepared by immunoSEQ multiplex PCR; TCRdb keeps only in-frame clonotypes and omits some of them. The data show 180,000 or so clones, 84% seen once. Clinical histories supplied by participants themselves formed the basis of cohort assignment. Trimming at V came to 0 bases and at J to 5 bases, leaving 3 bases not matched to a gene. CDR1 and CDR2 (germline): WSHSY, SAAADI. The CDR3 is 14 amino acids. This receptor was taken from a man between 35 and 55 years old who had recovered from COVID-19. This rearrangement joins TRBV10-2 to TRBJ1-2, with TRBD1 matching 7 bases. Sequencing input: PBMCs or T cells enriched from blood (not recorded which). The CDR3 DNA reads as TGCGCCAGCAGTGAGTCCGAGGGGGCATATGGCTACACCTTC. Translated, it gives CASSESEGAYGYTF.